Listed here are 4 T cell receptor beta chains from one sample, sequenced in a study of cytomegalovirus exposure and HLA in healthy donors. Using immunoSEQ multiplex PCR, the repertoire was profiled, and TCRdb retains in-frame clones only, with some absent. The sample holds approximately 160,000 clones, roughly 89% seen once. The specimen sequenced was PBMCs. The origin of the receptors is a woman aged 18-29 years in good health and CMV-seropositive.

The gene calls are TRBV10-1 and TRBJ2-7, with TRBD2 matching 10 bases. CDR1 is WNHNN and CDR2 is SYGVQD in the germline V gene (reference sequence). The CDR3 extends over 17 amino acids. J gave up 5 bases and V 0 bases, and 10 bases lay outside the gene matches. CDR3 coding DNA: TGCGCCAGCAGTGAGTCACCCCCGCTAGCGGGAGTGAACGAGCAGTACTTC. Residues: CASSESPPLAGVNEQYF.

The chain recombines TRBV6-5 with TRBJ2-7; 10 nucleotides agree with TRBD1. The germline CDR1 and CDR2 sequences are MNHEY and SVGAGI. J gave up 3 bases and V 6 bases, and 5 bases lay outside the gene matches. This CDR3 is built from 14 residues. CDR3 protein: CASRSGTGVYEQYF. The CDR3 DNA reads TGTGCCAGCAGATCCGGGACAGGGGTCTACGAGCAGTACTTC.

The rearrangement links TRBV12-5 to TRBJ2-7, with a possible D match to TRBD2 (6 bases). V gave up 4 bases and J gave up 1 base, with 20 bases separating them. This CDR3 region has 17 residues. Germline V gene data show CDR1 as LGHNT and CDR2 as FRNRAP. This CDR3 is CASGSYPGGARSYEQYF. The CDR3 coding sequence is TGTGCTAGTGGTTCCTACCCAGGAGGGGCTAGGTCCTACGAGCAGTACTTC. Using reference TRBV12-5 and TRBJ2-7 for the parts outside the CDR3, the full variable domain is DARVTQTPRHKVTEMGQEVTMRCQPILGHNTVFWYRQTMMQGLELLAYFRNRAPLDDSGMPKDRFSAEMPDATLATLKIQPSEPRDSAVYFCASGSYPGGARSYEQYFGPGTRLTVT.

V gene TRBV28 combines with J gene TRBJ2-7, with TRBD2 matching over 8 bases. The CDR3 is 15 amino acids. V was pared by 3 bases and J by 2 bases, with 6 bases of the junction left unmatched. CDR1 and CDR2 (germline): MDHEN, SYDVKM. The CDR3 reads CASSLRGGRTYEQYF. In nucleotides, the CDR3 is TGTGCCAGCAGTTTGAGGGGCGGGAGGACCTACGAGCAGTACTTC.